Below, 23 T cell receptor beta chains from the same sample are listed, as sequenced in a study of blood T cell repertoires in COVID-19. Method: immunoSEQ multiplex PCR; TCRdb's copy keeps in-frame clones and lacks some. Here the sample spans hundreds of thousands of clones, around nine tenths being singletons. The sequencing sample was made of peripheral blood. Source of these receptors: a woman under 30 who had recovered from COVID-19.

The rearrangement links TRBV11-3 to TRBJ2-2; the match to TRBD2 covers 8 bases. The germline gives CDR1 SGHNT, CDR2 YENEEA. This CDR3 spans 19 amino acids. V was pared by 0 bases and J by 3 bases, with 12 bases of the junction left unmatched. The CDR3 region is CASSLDWSTSGRDTGELFF. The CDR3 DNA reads TGTGCCAGCAGCTTAGATTGGAGTACTAGCGGAAGGGACACCGGGGAGCTGTTTTTT.

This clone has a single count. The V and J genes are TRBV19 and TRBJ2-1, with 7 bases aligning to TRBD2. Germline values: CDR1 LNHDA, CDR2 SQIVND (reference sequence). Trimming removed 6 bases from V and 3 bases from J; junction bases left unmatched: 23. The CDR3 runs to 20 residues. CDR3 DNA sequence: TGTGCCAGTAGCGTGGGTGGAGGGAGGCAGCGGGATAGGATCTACAATGAGCAGTTCTTC. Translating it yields CASSVGGGRQRDRIYNEQFF.

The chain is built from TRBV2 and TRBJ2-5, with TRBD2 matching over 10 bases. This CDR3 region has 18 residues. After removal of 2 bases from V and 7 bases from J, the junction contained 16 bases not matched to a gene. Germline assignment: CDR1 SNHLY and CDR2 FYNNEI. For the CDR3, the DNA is TGTGCCAGCAGTGAATATAGGTCTAGCGGGGGCCCCAAAGGGACCCAGTACTTC. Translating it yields CASSEYRSSGGPKGTQYF.

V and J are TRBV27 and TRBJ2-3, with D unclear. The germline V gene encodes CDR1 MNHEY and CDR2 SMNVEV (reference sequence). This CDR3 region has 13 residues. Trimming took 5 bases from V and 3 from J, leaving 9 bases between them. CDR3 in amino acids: CASSNSRTDTQYF. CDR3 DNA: TGTGCCAGCAGTAACAGCCGAACAGATACGCAGTATTTT.

CDR3: CASSPYSGPTEAFF. The CDR3 DNA is TGTGCCAGCAGCCCGTACAGCGGTCCCACTGAAGCTTTCTTT. V is TRBV3-1 (or the pseudogene TRBV3-2) and J is TRBJ1-1; no firm D call. With 4 bases removed from V and 4 bases from J, the gap between germline ends came to 13 bases. Germline-derived CDR1 and CDR2 are LGHDT and YNNKEL (reference sequence). The CDR3 has 14 amino acids.

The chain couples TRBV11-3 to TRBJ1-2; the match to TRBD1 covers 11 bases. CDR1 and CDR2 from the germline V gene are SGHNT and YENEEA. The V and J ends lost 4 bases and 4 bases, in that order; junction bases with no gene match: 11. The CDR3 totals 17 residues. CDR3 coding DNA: TGTGCCAGCAGCTCCCTGGGGACAGGGGGACTAGGCTATGGCTACACCTTC. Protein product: CASSSLGTGGLGYGYTF.

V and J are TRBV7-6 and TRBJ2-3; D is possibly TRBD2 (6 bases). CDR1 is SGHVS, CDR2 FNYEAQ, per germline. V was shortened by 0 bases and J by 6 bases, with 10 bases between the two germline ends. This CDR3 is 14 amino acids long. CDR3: CASSLAHGGDTQYF. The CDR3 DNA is TGTGCCAGCAGCTTAGCGCATGGGGGGGATACGCAGTATTTT.

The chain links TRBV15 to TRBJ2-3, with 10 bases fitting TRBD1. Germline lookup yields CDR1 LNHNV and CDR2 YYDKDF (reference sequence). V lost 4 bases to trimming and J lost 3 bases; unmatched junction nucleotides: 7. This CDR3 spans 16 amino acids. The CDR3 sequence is CATSIFRTGGTDTQYF. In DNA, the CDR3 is TGTGCCACCAGCATTTTCCGGACAGGGGGTACAGATACGCAGTATTTT.

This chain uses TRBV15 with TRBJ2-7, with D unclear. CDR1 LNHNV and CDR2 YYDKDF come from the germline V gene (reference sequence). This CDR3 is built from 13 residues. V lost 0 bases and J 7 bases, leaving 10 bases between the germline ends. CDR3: CATSRDLEREQYV. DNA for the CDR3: TGTGCCACCAGCAGAGATCTAGAGAGGGAGCAGTACGTC.

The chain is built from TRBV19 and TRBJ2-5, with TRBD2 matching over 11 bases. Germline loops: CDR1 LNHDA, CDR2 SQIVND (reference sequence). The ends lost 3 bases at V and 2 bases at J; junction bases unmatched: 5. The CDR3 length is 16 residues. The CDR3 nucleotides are TGTGCCAGTAGTATCTGGACTAGCGGGTCACAAGAGACCCAGTACTTC. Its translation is CASSIWTSGSQETQYF.

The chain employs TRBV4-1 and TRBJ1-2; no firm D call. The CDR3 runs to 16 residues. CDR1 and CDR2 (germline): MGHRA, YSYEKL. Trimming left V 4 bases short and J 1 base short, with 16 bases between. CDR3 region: CASSPRGQLRNYGYTF. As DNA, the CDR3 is TGCGCCAGCAGCCCCCGAGGTCAATTGCGTAACTATGGCTACACCTTC.

The DNA for the CDR3 is TGCGCCAGCAGCCCCATGTGGGGCAGGGAGGTATATTCACCCCTCCACTTT. As protein: CASSPMWGREVYSPLHF. The chain links TRBV5-1 to TRBJ1-6; a possible D gene is TRBD1 (5 bases). CDR3 size: 17 residues. Trimming took off 4 bases at V and 8 bases at J, with 22 bases between the two ends. Germline lookup yields CDR1 SGHRS and CDR2 YFSETQ.

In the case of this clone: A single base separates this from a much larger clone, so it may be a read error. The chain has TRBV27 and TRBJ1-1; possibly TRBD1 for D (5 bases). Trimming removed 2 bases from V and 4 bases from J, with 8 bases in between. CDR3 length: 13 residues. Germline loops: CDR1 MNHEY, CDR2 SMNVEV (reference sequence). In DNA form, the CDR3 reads TGTGCCAGCAGTTTAATGGGGGGCACTGAAGCTTTCTTT. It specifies CASSLMGGTEAFF.

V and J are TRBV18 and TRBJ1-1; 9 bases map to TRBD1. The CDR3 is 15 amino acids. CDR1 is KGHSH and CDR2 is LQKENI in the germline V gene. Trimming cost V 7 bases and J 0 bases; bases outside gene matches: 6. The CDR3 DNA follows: TGTGCCAGCTACCATGGACAGGGGATGAACACTGAAGCTTTCTTT. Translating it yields CASYHGQGMNTEAFF.

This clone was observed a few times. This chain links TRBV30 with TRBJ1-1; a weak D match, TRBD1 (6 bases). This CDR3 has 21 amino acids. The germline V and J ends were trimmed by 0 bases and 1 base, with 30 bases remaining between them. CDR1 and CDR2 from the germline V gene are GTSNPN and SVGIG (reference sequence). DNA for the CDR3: TGTGCCTGGAGTGTAAGATCGCCCCTAAGGGGGTCGGGAACTAGGAACACTGAAGCTTTCTTT. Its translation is CAWSVRSPLRGSGTRNTEAFF.

CDR3 sequence (DNA): TGTGCCAGCAGCCCAACTAGCGGGAGTGGTTGGGATGAGCAGTTCTTC. Translation: CASSPTSGSGWDEQFF. V is TRBV6-2 or TRBV6-3 and J is TRBJ2-1; 11 bases agree with TRBD2. The length of the CDR3 is 16 residues. CDR1 and CDR2 (germline): MNHEY, SVGEGT. V dropped 6 bases and J dropped 8; count of bases not matched to a gene: 12.

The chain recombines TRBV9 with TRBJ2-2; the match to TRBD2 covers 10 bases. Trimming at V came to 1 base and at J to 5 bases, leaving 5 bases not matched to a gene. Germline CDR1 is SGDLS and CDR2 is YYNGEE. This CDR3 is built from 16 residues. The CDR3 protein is CASSVTSGIGTGELFF. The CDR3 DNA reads TGTGCCAGCAGCGTAACTAGCGGGATAGGGACCGGGGAGCTGTTTTTT.

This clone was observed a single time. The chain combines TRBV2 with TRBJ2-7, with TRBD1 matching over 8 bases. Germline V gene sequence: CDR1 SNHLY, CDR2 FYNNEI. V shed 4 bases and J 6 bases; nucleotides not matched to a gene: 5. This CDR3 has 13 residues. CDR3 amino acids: CASSGTGTPEQYV. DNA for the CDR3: TGTGCCAGCAGTGGGACAGGGACGCCCGAGCAGTACGTC.

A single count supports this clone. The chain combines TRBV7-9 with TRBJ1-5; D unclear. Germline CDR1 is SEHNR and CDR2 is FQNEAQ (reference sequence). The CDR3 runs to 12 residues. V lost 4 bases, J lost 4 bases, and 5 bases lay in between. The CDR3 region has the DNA TGTGCCAGCAGCTCCCAGAATCAGCCCCAGCATTTT. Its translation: CASSSQNQPQHF.

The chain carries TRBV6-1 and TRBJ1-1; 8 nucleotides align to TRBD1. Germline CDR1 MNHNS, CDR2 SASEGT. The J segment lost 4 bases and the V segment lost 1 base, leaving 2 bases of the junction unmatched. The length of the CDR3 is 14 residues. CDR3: CASSEGQGATEAFF. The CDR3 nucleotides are TGTGCCAGCAGTGAAGGGCAGGGGGCCACTGAAGCTTTCTTT.

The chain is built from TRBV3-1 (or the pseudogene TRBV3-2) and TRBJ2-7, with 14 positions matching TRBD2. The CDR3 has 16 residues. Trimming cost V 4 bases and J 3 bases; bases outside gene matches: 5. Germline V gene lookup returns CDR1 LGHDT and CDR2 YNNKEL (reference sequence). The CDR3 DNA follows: TGTGCCAGCAGCCGCCGACTAGCGGGGGGGAACTACGAGCAGTACGTC. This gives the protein CASSRRLAGGNYEQYV.

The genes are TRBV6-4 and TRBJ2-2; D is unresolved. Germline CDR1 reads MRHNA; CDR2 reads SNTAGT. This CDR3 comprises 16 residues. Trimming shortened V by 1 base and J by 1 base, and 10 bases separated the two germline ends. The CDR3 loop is CASSDFPALNTGELFF. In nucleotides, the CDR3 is TGTGCCAGCAGTGACTTCCCAGCGTTGAACACCGGGGAGCTGTTTTTT.

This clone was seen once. The DNA of the CDR3 is TGCGCCAGCAGCCAAGATAGAGGAGATACGCAGTATTTT. Translating gives CASSQDRGDTQYF. This chain links TRBV4-3 with TRBJ2-3; D unclear. V gave up 0 bases and J gave up 5 bases, with 6 bases separating them. The CDR3 length is 13 residues. Germline-derived CDR1 and CDR2 are LGHNA and YSLEER.